This T cell receptor (beta chain) came from a study of shared clonotypes between healthy human individuals (dated by TCRdb to 2020 to 2022). Broadly, across the study: Two women and a few men aged 18 to 49 years were included in the cohort. For each donor, CD4 naive and CD4 memory were each given three plates, CD8 naive was given two plates, and CD8 memory was given one plate. To estimate repertoire size and how much clonotypes are shared between individuals, the study performed deep sequencing of blood TCR repertoires from a few healthy adults. To increase sequencing depth and limit assay-specific biases, TCR repertoire library preparation and sequencing were carried out by different laboratories using diverse techniques. Leukapheresis yielded between about 0.94 and 8.9 billion PBMCs per donor.

Using the deep immunoSEQ assay, multiplex PCR amplified TCR CDR3 regions from genomic DNA. For each cell subset, the extracted genomic DNA was distributed evenly across all wells of several immunoSEQ 96-well plates, and each plate served as one replicate. Each replicate PCR for sorted subsets received 150 to 250 ng genomic DNA, equal to roughly 29,000 T cell genomes. Purified libraries were measured with a Qubit 3.0 fluorometer, size-checked on a Bioanalyzer 2100, and measured again with the KAPA Library Quantification kit. Each immunoSEQ 96-well plate was sequenced on its own single-read 150-cycle Illumina NextSeq 550 flow cell. The study's processing was this. The immunoSEQ output contained only junctional sequences without quality scores, so filtering could not match that applied to full-length reads. Sequences were annotated with PyIR, a Python wrapper for IgBLAST v1.9, and V/J genes and CDR3 were assigned using IMGT germline references. Reads with weak V/J assignments (E-value above 1e-6), missing CDR3, stop codons, out-of-frame junctions, or ambiguous translated residues were removed. V3J clonotypes were defined by identical inferred V gene, J gene, and CDR3 amino acid sequence. The percentage overlap between two repertoires was calculated by dividing the number of shared unique clonotypes by the size of the smaller repertoire. Richness of each repertoire was evaluated using RTK rarefaction, the Chao1 estimator, and Recon v2.1 estimates of unobserved clonotypes. Generation probabilities were computed with OLGA for all TCRbeta clonotypes obtained by the gDNA method from a handful of donors. The table comes from immuneACCESS by way of TCRdb, which keeps in-frame sequences with V and J called. Part of the clones is missing from these tables; in studies checked, under half for an unresolved V gene and the rest for unknown reasons. That table furnishes V, J and clone size, whereas the DNA furnished D and trimming. Across this sample there are about 2.1 million clones, with around 93% seen only once. The biggest ten clones account for around 1.7% of the sample.

The paper as a whole reports these results and caveats: Estimated clonotype richness was generally larger for naive than for memory subsets. The small number of donors limited the genetic and exposure-history diversity represented. Pairwise subsampling led to the expectation that sequencing depth would affect the degree of clonotype sharing among donors. Across a handful of donors, approximately 5% of naive CD4, around 3.3% of naive CD8, roughly 2.3% of memory CD4, and 0.4% of memory CD8 clonotypes were shared. Sampling was restricted to blood, and TCR repertoires in tissue are likely to differ from TCR repertoires in blood. Compared with non-shared clonotypes, clonotypes shared by all four sorted-subset donors had higher generation probabilities. Even with the large sequencing depth, rarefaction of the sorted-subset datasets indicated that sequencing was incomplete.

CD8 naive samples were CD45RO-negative cells positively selected for CCR7, giving a CD45RA+CCR7+ population that excluded TemRA cells. The donors were healthy, HIV-negative adults who had no recently reported acute infections or vaccinations. Every donor was a Caucasian adult living in Nashville, Tennessee, USA. Blood was obtained by leukapheresis, after which PBMCs were separated by Ficoll-Histopaque density gradient centrifugation and cryopreserved in liquid nitrogen vapor phase. Analytical flow cytometry was used to check the purity and quantity of every magnetically sorted T cell population. From each sorted fraction, genomic DNA was isolated and quantified by UV absorbance on a Nanodrop 2000c. To note about this clone: Its specific antigen is unknown. No base-level quality is on record; no much larger clone is a single base apart.

The material sequenced was naive CD8+ T cells from PBMCs. The sample's cell subset or site label, decoded: CD45RA+CCR7+. This sequence originates from a man aged 18 to 29 in good health. Some clones in this sample may be carry-over from other donors' samples.

The DNA sequence is as follows: TGTGCCAGCAGCTTAGCAGGGGCGCGGTCGGGCAAAAACATTCAGTACTTC. The resulting protein is CASSLAGARSGKNIQYF. The rearrangement combines TRBV7-9 with TRBJ2-4, and the D gene may be TRBD1, 5 bases matching. Measured from the cysteine to the phenylalanine, the CDR3 is 17 residues long. The sequence is cut down to CDR3 DNA, 51 bases in frame from base 1. CDR1 and CDR2, per the germline V gene (reference sequence), are SEHNR and FQNEAQ. The V and J ends are trimmed by 0 bases and 3 bases, leaving 15 bases between them.